This T cell receptor (beta chain) was retrieved from a study of memory CD4+ T cells and cytomegalovirus serostatus. Study summary: Donors were healthy Belgian adults, about ten CMV seropositive and approximately 25 seronegative.

The sort gate was single viable CD3+CD4+CD8-CD45RO+ cells for memory CD4+ T cells. Positive selection with CD4 microbeads enriched total CD4+ T cells. The V end lost 6 bases, the J end lost 0 bases, and 15 bases lay between the germline ends. This CDR3 has 16 amino acids. Germline-derived CDR1 and CDR2 are MDHEN and SYDVKM. As regards this clone: The antigen is undetermined.

Study-wide points: Suggested: most of the CMV-linked TCR signature lies in CD4+ memory cells. Repertoires predicted CMV serostatus with median bootstrapped AUC of approximately 0.94.

The assay was immunoSEQ multiplex PCR, and TCRdb's table has in-frame clones only and misses some. Of about 96,000 clones in the sample, around 80% were seen once. The sequencing input was memory CD4+ T cells from blood. This TCR came from an adult in good health and CMV-seropositive. V usage is TRBV28 and J usage is TRBJ2-4, with TRBD2 as a possible D gene (6 bases). The CDR3 sequence is CASSPGDLRAKNIQYF. In DNA form, the CDR3 reads TGTGCCAGCAGCCCCGGGGACTTACGAGCCAAAAACATTCAGTACTTC.